This T cell receptor (beta chain) was profiled in a study of T cell responses to AZD1222 COVID-19 vaccine. Germline V gene lookup returns CDR1 WSHSY and CDR2 SAAADI. V gave up 3 bases and J gave up 4 bases, with 3 bases separating them. The CDR3 is 11 amino acids. Study-wide findings and caveats: Spike-specific TCR breadth and depth were elevated following two AZD1222 doses. Donors skewed white British and female; clonal diversity was possibly underestimated. Vaccine-related CD4 TCRs covered spike, predominating at 160-218 and 743-854.

About this clone itself: Its antigen is not identified.

TCRdb keeps only in-frame clones here, not all; method: immunoSEQ multiplex PCR. The sample records 140,000 or so clones, more than 85% being singletons. The source of this sequence is an adult who had recovered from COVID-19. J is TRBJ2-5 and V is TRBV10-2; D remains unclear. This specimen consisted of peripheral blood, obtained after recovery from COVID-19. CDR3 sequence (DNA): TGCGCCAGCAGTGAAGGAGAGACCCAGTACTTC. This translates into CASSEGETQYF.